This TCR beta chain was observed in a study of T cells expressing NK-cell markers (dated by TCRdb to 2018 to 2021). Looking at the study overall: TCR beta-chain repertoires were profiled in sorted CD3+CD56+NKG2C+, CD3+CD56+NKG2C- and CD3+CD56-NKG2C+ T-cell subsets from seven or eight donors. All eight donors whose samples were sequenced were randomly selected healthy volunteers, three of them men and five women. Of the eight sequenced donors, seven were found to be HCMV-seropositive and one was found to be HCMV-seronegative. Sequencing of the libraries produced 2 x 150 bp reads on Illumina HiSeq 2000/2500, MiSeq or NextSeq.

A commercial ELISA kit detecting HCMV-specific IgG in serum was used to determine HCMV serostatus. Ficoll density gradient centrifugation was used to isolate peripheral blood mononuclear cells from blood. Taken from the germline V gene (reference sequence), the CDR1 and CDR2 loops are DFQATT and SNEGSKA. From its cysteine to its phenylalanine, the CDR3 spans 14 amino acids. No nucleotide data were recorded. Details on this clonotype: Its antigen remains undetermined.

This sample was sequenced with an Illumina HiSeq 2000. TCR beta cDNA libraries were made by 5'RACE template switching that added a universal primer site and unique molecular identifiers. Synthesis of cDNA was primed from the TCR beta constant segment and was followed by two consecutive PCR amplification steps. The paper's data handling went like this. Reads were demultiplexed and grouped by UMI with MIGEC, and clonotypes were assembled and quantified with MiTCR. Only TCR cDNA sequences supported by at least two reads were kept to exclude erroneous sequences. The tcR package was used for downstream repertoire analysis, with clonotypes matched between fractions based on CDR3 nucleotide sequence plus V segment. VDJmatch was used to annotate antigen specificity against VDJdb, with one amino acid substitution allowed in CDR3. TCRdb reprocessed the raw reads; every CDR3 protein sequence is a single record, and DNA is not supplied. The V and J calls come from TCRdb's annotation, not from the publication. This sample's table lists roughly 350,000 distinct CDR3 sequences. The ten largest clones take up roughly 5.2% of the sample.

What the authors observed across the whole study: It remained unclear whether the expanded NKG2C-expressing T cell clones were specific for HCMV antigens. Those dominant clonotypes were again the most abundant among CD3+CD56-NKG2C+ cells in a handful of donors, at about 25-60.1%. In six donors, the dominant CD3+CD56+NKG2C+ clonotypes were among the top 10 CD8+ clonotypes and accounted for about 1.0-8% of CD8+ T cells.

The sequence joins TRBV20-1 to TRBJ1-6; with no DNA, the TCRdb D assignment of TRBD1 cannot be verified. The clonotype was recovered from a man aged 18 to 69 in good health. Sequencing was done on a sample of blood T cells: a sorted CD56 or NKG2C T cell subset, CD4+ or CD8+ T cells, or bulk PBMC T cells (not recorded which). The CDR3 region has the sequence CSASRQGINSPLHF.